These T cell receptor beta chains were read from a single sample in a study of beta chain features in type 1 diabetes. Using immunoSEQ multiplex PCR, the repertoire was profiled, and TCRdb retains in-frame clones only, with some absent. The data show about 700,000 clones, roughly 13% seen once. The sequenced material came from naive CD4+ T cells from blood. The receptor source for this set is a man aged 18 to 30 with type 1 diabetes. Both conserved end residues are part of each CDR3. D genes are given only for firm matches. Expanded clones are given a class, and other clones once, few, many or no size at all.

d_gene	v_gene	j_gene	abundance	CDR3aa	CDR3nt
TRBD1	TRBV5-1	TRBJ1-5	-	CASSLQGDQPQHF	TGCGCCAGCAGCTTACAGGGGGATCAGCCCCAGCATTTT
-	TRBV5-1	TRBJ2-7	few	CASSLNQGGPEQYF	TGCGCCAGCAGCTTAAACCAGGGGGGGCCCGAGCAGTACTTC
TRBD2	TRBV7-9	TRBJ2-1	-	CASSLATSGGVNEQFF	TGTGCCAGCAGCTTAGCGACTAGCGGGGGGGTCAATGAGCAGTTCTTC
TRBD1	TRBV29-1	TRBJ1-1	-	CSVHGDRDPTEAFF	TGCAGCGTCCACGGGGACAGGGACCCCACTGAAGCTTTCTTT
TRBD2	TRBV4-1	TRBJ2-3	few	CASSQEGLLSTDTQYF	TGCGCCAGCAGCCAAGAGGGACTACTGAGCACAGATACGCAGTATTTT
-	TRBV30	TRBJ1-1	few	CAWSVGVEAFF	TGTGCCTGGAGTGTAGGGGTTGAAGCTTTCTTT
-	TRBV5-4	TRBJ2-6	-	CASTSKYSNSGANVLTF	TGTGCCAGCACCTCGAAATATTCAAACTCTGGGGCCAACGTCCTGACTTTC
-	TRBV2	TRBJ2-1	once	CASSEEIAGPGRWFF	TGTGCCAGCAGTGAAGAGATCGCCGGTCCAGGGAGATGGTTCTTC
-	TRBV7-9	TRBJ2-5	few	CASSLGLGVQETQYF	TGTGCCAGCAGCTTAGGCCTTGGGGTCCAAGAGACCCAGTACTTC
-	TRBV11-2	TRBJ1-1	-	CASIAFLNTEAFF	TGTGCCAGCATTGCTTTTCTGAACACTGAAGCTTTCTTT
-	TRBV5-1	TRBJ1-1	-	CASSLSWDTEAFF	TGCGCCAGCAGCTTGTCTTGGGACACTGAAGCTTTCTTT
-	TRBV15	TRBJ1-6	few	CATSRDPRDSPLHF	TGTGCCACCAGCAGAGATCCTAGGGATTCACCCCTCCACTTT
-	TRBV11-2	TRBJ1-2	few	CASSPPPVGYGYTF	TGTGCCAGCAGCCCCCCCCCGGTGGGCTATGGCTACACCTTC
-	TRBV30	TRBJ1-3	few	CAWSEPRGSGNTIYF	TGTGCCTGGAGTGAACCTAGGGGCTCTGGAAACACCATATATTTT
TRBD1	TRBV11-2	TRBJ2-7	-	CASSLEGQSFSYEQYF	TGTGCCAGCAGCTTAGAGGGACAGTCCTTCTCCTACGAGCAGTACTTC
-	TRBV28	TRBJ1-1	few	CASSLGYTEAFF	TGTGCCAGCAGTTTGGGGTACACTGAAGCTTTCTTT
-	TRBV5-1	TRBJ2-7	-	CASSWQSDTPYEQYF	TGCGCCAGCAGCTGGCAAAGCGACACCCCCTACGAGCAGTACTTC
-	TRBV15	TRBJ1-3	few	CATSRASDSSGNTIYF	TGTGCCACCAGCAGGGCTTCGGACAGCTCTGGAAACACCATATATTTT
-	TRBV6-5	TRBJ2-7	few	CASTLTPLDSTEQYF	TGTGCCAGCACCCTTACCCCCTTAGACAGCACGGAGCAGTACTTC
TRBD1	TRBV25-1	TRBJ1-1	few	CASSDAGTGGWKAFF	TGTGCCAGCAGTGACGCCGGGACAGGGGGATGGAAAGCTTTCTTT
TRBD1	TRBV5-4	TRBJ2-6	-	CASSFHRGRYSGANVLTF	TGTGCCAGCAGCTTCCACAGGGGGCGTTACTCTGGGGCCAACGTCCTGACTTTC
-	TRBV12-5	TRBJ1-1	few	CASGFLFSEAFF	TGTGCTAGTGGTTTCTTGTTCAGTGAAGCTTTCTTT
-	TRBV7-9	TRBJ1-2	few	CASSTDGTWGGYTF	TGTGCCAGCAGCACCGACGGGACCTGGGGCGGCTACACCTTC
-	TRBV27	TRBJ2-3	few	CASRQYTDTQYF	TGTGCCAGCCGCCAGTACACAGATACGCAGTATTTT
-	TRBV27	TRBJ2-6	-	CASSASLGTSGANVLTF	TGTGCCAGCAGTGCGAGCCTTGGGACGTCTGGGGCCAACGTCCTGACTTTC
TRBD1	TRBV28	TRBJ1-2	once	CASSFRQGNGYTF	TGTGCCAGCAGTTTTCGACAGGGGAACGGCTACACCTTC
-	TRBV6-5	TRBJ1-2	few	CASGAAGGGYTF	TGTGCCAGCGGGGCTGCCGGAGGTGGCTACACCTTC
TRBD1	TRBV7-6	TRBJ1-1	few	CASSSHRFGSDRGPRTPEAFF	TGTGCCAGCAGCTCCCACCGGTTTGGGTCGGACAGGGGGCCTCGAACCCCTGAAGCTTTCTTT
-	TRBV27	TRBJ1-5	-	CASSFSGNQPQHF	TGTGCCAGCAGTTTTAGCGGCAATCAGCCCCAGCATTTT
TRBD1	TRBV30	TRBJ1-1	few	CAWAGQGRSTEAFF	TGTGCCTGGGCCGGACAGGGTAGGAGTACTGAAGCTTTCTTT
TRBD2	TRBV18	TRBJ2-7	-	CASSPSGEISYEQYF	TGTGCCAGCTCACCTAGCGGGGAGATCTCCTACGAGCAGTACTTC
-	TRBV16	TRBJ1-3	few	CASSHAQRNTIYF	TGTGCCAGCAGCCACGCCCAACGAAACACCATATATTTT
-	TRBV4-1	TRBJ2-3	-	CASSPFQWGPIADTQYF	TGCGCCAGCAGCCCATTCCAATGGGGGCCCATCGCAGATACGCAGTATTTT
-	TRBV6-5	TRBJ1-1	-	CASWGGAAFF	TGTGCCAGCTGGGGAGGGGCGGCTTTCTTT
-	TRBV11-1	TRBJ2-5	few	CASSRDGPQETQYF	TGTGCCAGCAGCAGAGACGGTCCACAAGAGACCCAGTACTTC
-	TRBV7-9	TRBJ1-1	-	CASSLEDGTEAFF	TGTGCCAGCAGCTTAGAAGATGGCACTGAAGCTTTCTTT
TRBD1	TRBV2	TRBJ2-4	-	CASSEEGTGANIQYF	TGTGCCAGCAGTGAAGAAGGGACAGGGGCAAACATTCAGTACTTC
TRBD1	TRBV9	TRBJ2-1	-	CASSQGATSYNEQFF	TGTGCCAGCAGCCAGGGGGCTACTTCCTACAATGAGCAGTTCTTC
-	TRBV25-1	TRBJ1-3	few	CASSEYGNMGNTIYF	TGTGCCAGCAGTGAATATGGAAATATGGGAAACACCATATATTTT
-	TRBV5-1	TRBJ2-3	-	CASTRWGEVTDTQYF	TGCGCCAGCACCCGATGGGGGGAGGTGACAGATACGCAGTATTTT
-	TRBV10-3	TRBJ1-5	few	CAISAAGDQPQHF	TGTGCCATCAGTGCGGCTGGGGACCAGCCCCAGCATTTT
-	TRBV18	TRBJ2-6	few	CASSLQGTGANVLTF	TGTGCCAGCTCACTGCAGGGGACCGGGGCCAACGTCCTGACTTTC
-	TRBV7-9	TRBJ1-6	few	CASSLLAGNRALHF	TGTGCCAGCAGCTTATTGGCAGGGAATCGGGCCCTCCACTTT
TRBD1	TRBV29-1	TRBJ1-3	few	CSVDFDRGPGNTIYF	TGCAGCGTCGATTTCGACAGGGGCCCTGGAAACACCATATATTTT
-	TRBV14	TRBJ1-1	-	CASSQVGGSDTEAFF	TGTGCCAGCAGCCAAGTCGGGGGCTCGGACACTGAAGCTTTCTTT